The rows below give T cell receptor beta chains drawn from one sample of a study of CD8+CD57+ T cells in acquired aplastic anemia. TCRdb re-called the reads with MiXCR, one entry per CDR3 protein. Among around 200,000 distinct CDR3 sequences listed, approximately 65% were seen once. Sequencing used sorted CD4+, CD8+, or CD8+CD57+ T cells (not recorded which) from PBMCs. The receptors shown here come from a human donor with aplastic anemia. Each CDR3 is given with its conserved first and last residue. A D gene is named only where the DNA matches it firmly. Clone size is stated in some rows and not others, as once, few, many or a class when expanded.

J,D,length,V,size,CDR3,DNA
TRBJ1-1,TRBD1,14,TRBV12-3/TRBV12-4,.,CASSRTGESTEAFF,TGTGCCAGCAGTAGGACAGGGGAGAGCACTGAAGCTTTCTTT
TRBJ2-3,TRBD2,15,TRBV7-8,.,CASSPPGLAPDTQYF,TGTGCCAGCAGTCCACCGGGACTAGCTCCAGATACGCAGTATTTT
TRBJ2-3,TRBD1,18,TRBV5-6,many,CASSSERTGVFGTDTQYF,TGTGCCAGCAGCTCCGAGCGGACAGGGGTTTTTGGCACAGATACGCAGTATTTT
TRBJ1-6,TRBD1,16,TRBV7-9,.,CASSPYRQGRLAPLHF,TGTGCCAGCAGTCCTTACCGACAGGGGAGGTTGGCACCCCTCCACTTT
TRBJ2-5,.,15,TRBV7-9,.,CASSVNSDGQETQYF,TGTGCCAGCAGCGTCAATTCCGACGGGCAAGAGACCCAGTACTTC
TRBJ1-1,.,14,TRBV2,once,CASSGRGKGTEAFF,TGTGCCAGCAGTGGGCGGGGCAAGGGCACTGAAGCTTTCTTT
TRBJ1-6,.,15,TRBV5-1,.,CASRGEDRYNSPLHF,TGCGCCAGCAGGGGGGAGGACAGATATAATTCACCCCTCCACTTT
TRBJ1-2,.,15,TRBV20-1,.,CSAILTWHSGYGYTF,TGCAGTGCTATCCTCACCTGGCACTCAGGCTATGGCTACACCTTC
TRBJ2-2,.,12,TRBV6-5,many,CASSFAPGELFF,TGTGCCAGCAGTTTTGCCCCCGGGGAGCTGTTTTTT
TRBJ1-1,.,13,TRBV7-3,.,CASSSGAGNDAFF,TGTGCCAGCAGCTCCGGGGCAGGGAATGACGCTTTCTTT
TRBJ2-1,TRBD1,13,TRBV20-1,.,CSASGQGLNEQFF,TGCAGTGCGTCGGGACAGGGGTTGAATGAGCAGTTCTTC
TRBJ2-3,.,14,TRBV29-1,few,CSVADGKSIDTQYF,TGCAGCGTTGCGGACGGAAAGAGCATAGATACGCAGTATTTT
TRBJ2-7,TRBD2,17,TRBV2,few,CASTPTLGTSGAYEQYF,TGTGCCAGCACCCCTACCCTTGGGACTAGCGGGGCCTACGAGCAGTACTTC
TRBJ2-3,.,15,TRBV12-3/TRBV12-4,.,CASSLSTANTDTQYF,TGTGCCAGCAGTTTATCGACAGCCAACACAGATACGCAGTATTTT
TRBJ1-3,.,16,TRBV7-8,.,CASSCPDKTSGNTIYF,TGTGCCAGCAGCTGTCCTGACAAGACCTCTGGAAACACCATATATTTT
TRBJ2-3,TRBD2,16,TRBV25-1,few,CASSSQRGDLTDTQYF,TGTGCCAGCAGCTCTCAGCGGGGGGACCTAACAGATACGCAGTATTTT
TRBJ1-2,.,13,TRBV20-1,.,CSARDPRDHGYTF,TGCAGTGCTAGAGATCCCAGGGATCATGGCTACACCTTC
TRBJ2-5,TRBD2,16,TRBV4-1,.,CASSHPLGGGQETQYF,TGCGCTAGCAGCCACCCCCTGGGGGGGGGCCAAGAGACCCAGTACTTC